The 2 T cell receptor beta chains in this list originate from one sample, sequenced in a study of blood T cell repertoires in COVID-19. Clones were sequenced by immunoSEQ multiplex PCR, and TCRdb holds only the in-frame ones, with some missing. The sample includes 150,000 to 200,000 clones, over 70% of them seen just once. Sequencing was performed on peripheral blood. Receptor source: a man aged 55 to 69 with active or convalescent COVID-19.

The chain couples TRBV9 to TRBJ1-3, with TRBD1 matching 11 bases. V lost 0 bases to trimming and J lost 0 bases; unmatched junction nucleotides: 8. The CDR3 sequence is 19 residues long. CDR1 SGDLS and CDR2 YYNGEE come from the germline V gene. The CDR3 DNA is TGTGCCAGCAGCGTAGCTACTTTAGGGACAGGGGGCTCTGGAAACACCATATATTTT. Residues: CASSVATLGTGGSGNTIYF. Drawing the rest from reference TRBV9 and TRBJ1-3, the complete variable domain is DSGVTQTPKHLITATGQRVTLRCSPRSGDLSVYWYQQSLDQGLQFLIQYYNGEERAKGNILERFSAQQFPDLHSELNLSSLELGDSALYFCASSVATLGTGGSGNTIYFGEGSWLTVV.

This chain joins TRBV28 and TRBJ2-7; possibly TRBD1 for D (7 bases). Trimming stripped 7 bases from V and 4 bases from J, with 14 bases between. The CDR3 consists of 13 residues. The V gene's germline CDR1 is MDHEN and CDR2 SYDVKM. Here the CDR3 reads CASIGGQLYEQYF. CDR3 in DNA: TGTGCCAGCATCGGGGGACAGCTATACGAGCAGTACTTC.